The 22 T cell receptor beta chains in this list originate from one sample, sequenced in a study of T and B cells in COVID-19 patients. TRB rearrangements were amplified by multiplex PCR with BIOMED2 TRB-A/B primers. TCRdb itself ran the multiplex PCR reads through MiXCR, one entry per CDR3 protein. The sample contains over 15,000 distinct CDR3 sequences, 36% of which appear only once. From blood, about 240-550 ng of genomic DNA served as TRB template. The sequenced sample was blood. The receptors were gathered from a human donor with active COVID-19.

The rearrangement links TRBV6-1 to TRBJ2-1; D possibly corresponds to TRBD1 (5 bases). Trimming left V 0 bases short and J 7 bases short, with 10 bases between. Germline V CDR1 and CDR2: MNHNS, SASEGT. This CDR3 region has 14 residues. Here the CDR3 reads CASSEAGALNEQFF. The CDR3 nucleotides read TGTGCCAGCAGTGAAGCAGGGGCGCTTAATGAGCAGTTCTTC.

Regarding this clonotype: At one of its ends the junction is not consistent with the germline gene, which may arise from a read error. This rearrangement joins TRBV15 to TRBJ2-3; D gene uncertain. CDR1 and CDR2 (germline): LNHNV, YYDKDF (reference sequence). There are 16 residues in the CDR3. DNA of the CDR3: TGTTCCACCAAGAGGACCGATAAGATGCTGGGAGATACGCAGTATTTT. Protein product: CSTKRTDKMLGDTQYF.

In its sample, this clonotype is medium-sized. The rearrangement joins TRBV29-1 to TRBJ2-1; D uncertain. The CDR3 has 13 amino acids. The V gene lost 4 bases and the J gene lost 6 bases, with 13 bases spanning the gap. CDR1 is SQVTM and CDR2 is ANQGSEA in the germline V gene. CDR3 DNA sequence: TGCAGCGTTGGTGCCAATCCGGTCAATGAGCAGTTCTTC. It specifies CSVGANPVNEQFF.

The rearrangement uses TRBV6-4 and TRBJ2-5; 11 bases are shared with TRBD1. There are 14 residues in the CDR3. CDR1 is MRHNA, CDR2 SNTAGT, per germline. The V gene end was trimmed by 7 bases and the J gene end by 5 bases; junction bases not matched to a gene: 6. This CDR3 reads CASTGQGAGETQYF. The CDR3 DNA reads as TGTGCCAGCACAGGACAGGGGGCAGGGGAGACCCAGTACTTC.

By share, this clonotype ranks as medium-sized. Here the CDR3 reads CASSIPGSSYEQYF. In DNA form, the CDR3 reads TGTGCCAGTAGTATCCCGGGAAGCTCCTACGAGCAGTACTTC. The V gene is TRBV19, the J gene TRBJ2-7, with D possibly TRBD2 on 5 matching bases. The germline V and J ends were trimmed by 3 bases and 0 bases, with 9 bases remaining between them. The CDR3 sequence is 14 residues long. CDR1 is LNHDA and CDR2 is SQIVND in the germline V gene (reference sequence).

The gene calls are TRBV10-3 and TRBJ2-5; no clear D. The CDR3 runs to 14 residues. V was clipped by 1 base and J by 2 bases, with 8 bases between them. Looked up from germline, CDR1 is ENHRY and CDR2 is SYGVKD. This CDR3 reads CAISEFSNQETQYF. Written as DNA, the CDR3 is TGTGCCATCAGTGAGTTTAGCAATCAAGAGACCCAGTACTTC.

The chain is built from TRBV18 and TRBJ1-4; possible D gene TRBD1, 6 bases. The CDR3 loop spans 16 amino acids. Trimming took off 3 bases at V and 0 bases at J, with 11 bases between the two ends. Per the germline V gene, CDR1 is KGHSH and CDR2 is LQKENI. CDR3 coding DNA: TGTGCCAGCTCACCTCGGGACATTGCAACTAATGAAAAACTGTTTTTT. Encoded protein: CASSPRDIATNEKLFF.

This clonotype was detected many times. The chain recombines TRBV19 with TRBJ2-5; TRBD2 matches 8 bases. Germline V gene data show CDR1 as LNHDA and CDR2 as SQIVND (reference sequence). The CDR3 is 15 residues long. V gave up 5 bases and J gave up 2 bases; unmatched junction bases: 7. Here the CDR3 reads CASSSQRGPQETQYF. For the CDR3, the DNA is TGTGCCAGTAGTTCTCAGCGGGGGCCTCAAGAGACCCAGTACTTC.

This clonotype has a handful of counts. This sequence joins TRBV18 and TRBJ2-7; no clear D gene. The germline CDR1 and CDR2 sequences are KGHSH and LQKENI. V shed 0 bases and J shed 0 bases, with 6 bases lying between them. This CDR3 spans 14 amino acids. The CDR3 reads CASSPPVSSYEQYF. The DNA for the CDR3 is TGTGCCAGCTCACCACCCGTCAGCTCCTACGAGCAGTACTTC. The complete variable domain, with remaining parts taken from reference TRBV18 and TRBJ2-7, reads NAGVMQNPRHLVRRRGQEARLRCSPMKGHSHVYWYRQLPEEGLKFMVYLQKENIIDESGMPKERFSAEFPKEGPSILRIQQVVRGDSAAYFCASSPPVSSYEQYFGPGTRLTVT.

The table lists this clonotype with a few counts. The gene calls are TRBV6-2 or TRBV6-3 and TRBJ2-1; 8 bases agree with TRBD2. Germline V gene data show CDR1 as MNHEY and CDR2 as SVGEGT. This CDR3 is 17 amino acids long. J lost 4 bases, V lost 0 bases, and 8 bases had no gene match. For the CDR3, the DNA is TGTGCCAGCAGTTACTCCTTGGGTAGCGGGGTGTACAATGAGCAGTTCTTC. Amino acids: CASSYSLGSGVYNEQFF.

The chain couples TRBV10-2 to TRBJ2-7; the D gene could be TRBD1 or TRBD2 (5 bases each). V was trimmed by 9 bases and J by 0 bases, leaving 9 bases between them. CDR3 length equals 12 residues. The germline CDR1 and CDR2 sequences are WSHSY and SAAADI. CDR3 sequence (DNA): TGCGCCAGTGGGGACGGCTCCTACGAGCAGTACTTC. As protein: CASGDGSYEQYF.

With respect to this clonotype: The conserved closing phenylalanine or tryptophan is absent in this CDR3, likely reflecting a read error. J is TRBJ1-2 and V is TRBV6-5; 8 bases are shared with TRBD1. V lost 2 bases, J lost 4 bases, and 9 bases stayed unmatched. Germline CDR1 MNHEY, CDR2 SVGAGI. The CDR3 is 16 amino acids. The DNA of the CDR3 is TGTGCCAGCAGTTACCGTTTGACAGGGGCGGGCTATGGCTACACCTTA. It codes for CASSYRLTGAGYGYTL.

The gene calls are TRBV11-2 and TRBJ2-5; weak D call: TRBD2 (5 bases). V was cut by 4 bases and J by 2 bases, with 8 bases left in between. Germline CDR1 and CDR2: SGHAT and FQNNGV. The CDR3 extends over 13 amino acids. The chain's CDR3 is CASSSTIQETQYF. In DNA, the CDR3 is TGTGCCAGCAGCTCGACTATACAAGAGACCCAGTACTTC. The full variable domain, rest sourced from reference TRBV11-2 and TRBJ2-5, is EAGVAQSPRYKIIEKRQSVAFWCNPISGHATLYWYQQILGQGPKLLIQFQNNGVVDDSQLPKDRFSAERLKGVDSTLKIQPAKLEDSAVYLCASSSTIQETQYFGPGTRLLVL.

The chain links TRBV10-3 to TRBJ1-5; tentative D call: TRBD1 (5 bases). The V gene lost 3 bases and the J gene lost 0 bases, with 18 bases spanning the gap. This CDR3 is built from 18 residues. Germline CDR1 is ENHRY and CDR2 is SYGVKD. The CDR3 loop is CAISDGRRGGNSNQPQHF. As DNA, the CDR3 is TGTGCCATCAGTGATGGTCGGAGGGGAGGGAATAGCAATCAGCCCCAGCATTTT.

The chain is built from TRBV6-5 and TRBJ2-2, with D perhaps TRBD1 (6 bases). V was trimmed by 2 bases and J by 13 bases, leaving 14 bases between them. The germline CDR1 and CDR2 sequences are MNHEY and SVGAGI. The CDR3 length is 13 residues. The CDR3 DNA follows: TGTGCCAGCAGTTACGGCCCCCCACAGGGGCTGTTTTTT. Translated: CASSYGPPQGLFF.

The V gene is TRBV5-4, the J gene TRBJ1-1, with 9 nucleotides matching TRBD1. This CDR3 spans 14 amino acids. Trimming removed 3 bases from V and 6 bases from J; junction bases left unmatched: 6. CDR1 is SGHNT and CDR2 is YYREEE in the germline V gene (reference sequence). CDR3 amino acids: CASSSGTGFPEAFF. Written as DNA, the CDR3 is TGTGCCAGCAGCTCCGGGACAGGGTTCCCTGAAGCTTTCTTT.

This clonotype has a count of ten or more. This chain uses TRBV27 with TRBJ2-2; 10 bases are shared with TRBD2. The CDR3 is 13 amino acids. V was pared by 10 bases and J by 5 bases, with 4 bases of the junction left unmatched. Germline CDR1 is MNHEY and CDR2 is SMNVEV (reference sequence). The CDR3 nucleotides are TGTGCCATCAAGCGGGGGGGGACCGGGGAGCTGTTTTTT. Translation gives CAIKRGGTGELFF.

This clonotype was counted ten times or more. The rearrangement uses TRBV29-1 and TRBJ1-2; possible D gene TRBD1, 5 bases. V was shortened by 2 bases and J by 7 bases, with 11 bases between the two germline ends. CDR1 is SQVTM and CDR2 is ANQGSEA in the germline V gene. There are 12 residues in the CDR3. This CDR3 reads CSVELRDRGYTF. The CDR3 DNA reads TGCAGCGTTGAACTGCGGGACCGTGGCTACACCTTC.

The V gene is TRBV18, the J gene TRBJ1-4; D call uncertain. Trimming shortened V by 2 bases and J by 0 bases, and 10 bases separated the two germline ends. Per the germline V gene, CDR1 is KGHSH and CDR2 is LQKENI. The CDR3 runs 16 residues. The CDR3 is CASSPFTQATNEKLFF. As DNA, the CDR3 is TGTGCCAGCTCACCATTCACCCAGGCAACTAATGAAAAACTGTTTTTT.

The chain joins TRBV6-5 to TRBJ1-1; a weak D match, TRBD1 (5 bases). CDR3 length: 16 amino acids. The germline V gene has CDR1 MNHEY and CDR2 SVGAGI. V lost 8 bases, J lost 4 bases, and 23 bases lay in between. As DNA, the CDR3 is TGTGCCAGCTTTCCTCGGACACCTACCCGAGGCACTGAAGCTTTCTTT. Translated: CASFPRTPTRGTEAFF.

The chain is built from TRBV6-1 and TRBJ1-1; TRBD1 is a possible D gene (5 bases). The CDR3 runs 13 residues. The germline V and J ends were trimmed by 8 bases and 2 bases, with 12 bases remaining between them. The germline V gene has CDR1 MNHNS and CDR2 SASEGT. The CDR3 DNA follows: TGTGCCAGCGGCCGACAGAGTAACACTGAAGCTTTCTTT. Translating it yields CASGRQSNTEAFF.

The chain joins TRBV5-6 to TRBJ2-7; TRBD1 might be the D (5 bases). The CDR3 is 15 residues long. V lost 7 bases and J lost 4, with 21 bases in between. Germline V gene data show CDR1 as SGHDT and CDR2 as YYEEEE. CDR3 sequence: CASLPSAGWTYEQYF. The CDR3 DNA sequence: TGTGCCAGCCTCCCCTCGGCCGGGTGGACATACGAGCAGTACTTC.